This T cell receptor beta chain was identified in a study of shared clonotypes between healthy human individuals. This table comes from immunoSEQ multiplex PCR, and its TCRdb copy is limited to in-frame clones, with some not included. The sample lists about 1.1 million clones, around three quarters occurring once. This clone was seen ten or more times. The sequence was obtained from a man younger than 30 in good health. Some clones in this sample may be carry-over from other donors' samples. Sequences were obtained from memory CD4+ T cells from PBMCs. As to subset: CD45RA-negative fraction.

CDR3 coding DNA: TGTGCCAGCAGCTTGGAAGGTGGGGCCCCGGGGGGCTACGAGCAGTACTTC. It specifies CASSLEGGAPGGYEQYF. The V call is TRBV5-4, the J call TRBJ2-7; 7 nucleotides match TRBD2. This CDR3 region has 17 residues. CDR1 is SGHNT and CDR2 is YYREEE in the germline V gene (reference sequence). V was clipped by 0 bases and J by 3 bases; unmatched bases: 12.